A single sample is the source of the 20 T cell receptor beta chains below, sequenced in a study of control samples from healthy donors and cancer patients. Only in-frame clones appear in the TCRdb table, and some are missing; sequencing was by immunoSEQ multiplex PCR. This table has some 120,000 clones, approximately 92% appearing once. The sequencing sample was made of blood. These receptors were taken from a man aged 18 to 29 in good health.

The rearrangement uses TRBV15 and TRBJ1-1; unclear D gene. Trimming pared 5 bases from V and 2 bases from J, leaving 9 bases between. The CDR3 is made up of 13 amino acids. From germline, CDR1 is LNHNV and CDR2 YYDKDF (reference sequence). The CDR3 nucleotides are TGTGCCACCAGCGTACTAGGCAACACTGAAGCTTTCTTT. It translates to CATSVLGNTEAFF.

This chain joins TRBV7-3 and TRBJ2-3; D gene ambiguous. Trimming took 5 bases from V and 0 from J, leaving 6 bases between them. CDR1 is SGHTA, CDR2 FQGTGA, per germline. CDR3 size: 13 residues. CDR3 DNA sequence: TGTGCCAGCAGCCGGAGTAGCACAGATACGCAGTATTTT. This sequence encodes CASSRSSTDTQYF.

This rearrangement joins TRBV30 to TRBJ2-7, with 7 bases aligning to TRBD2. Losses at the gene ends were 8 bases for V and 3 bases for J; bases not matched to a gene: 10. Looked up from germline, CDR1 is GTSNPN and CDR2 is SVGIG (reference sequence). The length of the CDR3 is 13 residues. For the CDR3, the DNA is TGTGCCGGGGAGGGCCAAGGGTTCTACGAGCAGTACTTC. Its protein product is CAGEGQGFYEQYF.

The sample holds one count of this clone. The V and J genes are TRBV5-4 and TRBJ1-4; 7 nucleotides line up with TRBD1. This CDR3 has 14 residues. V shed 0 bases, J shed 6 bases, and the junction held 2 bases outside the gene matches. CDR1 SGHNT and CDR2 YYREEE come from the germline V gene (reference sequence). The CDR3 bases are TGTGCCAGCAGCTTGGGACAGGGAGATGAAAAACTGTTTTTT. Encoded protein: CASSLGQGDEKLFF.

The V call is TRBV5-1, the J call TRBJ1-1; possibly TRBD1 for D (6 bases). The CDR3 loop spans 17 amino acids. V lost 0 bases to trimming and J lost 0 bases, with 15 bases between them. Germline values: CDR1 SGHRS, CDR2 YFSETQ. The CDR3 nucleotides are TGCGCCAGCAGCTTGGCCATAACAGGGAGCTTGAACACTGAAGCTTTCTTT. Encoded protein: CASSLAITGSLNTEAFF.

The CDR3 reads CAWSSAGPKNIQYF. CDR3 in DNA: TGTGCCTGGAGTTCGGCAGGGCCAAAAAACATTCAGTACTTC. The J gene is TRBJ2-4, the V gene TRBV30; a weak D match, TRBD1 (5 bases). The CDR3 has 14 amino acids. Germline CDR1 is GTSNPN and CDR2 is SVGIG (reference sequence). With 2 bases removed from V and 4 bases from J, the gap between germline ends came to 12 bases.

This chain joins TRBV3-1 (or the pseudogene TRBV3-2) and TRBJ2-1; TRBD2 might be the D (6 bases). Trimming took off 4 bases at V and 8 bases at J, with 24 bases between the two ends. The CDR3 runs 17 residues. CDR1 and CDR2 from the germline V gene are LGHDT and YNNKEL (reference sequence). CDR3 sequence reads: CASSPLESAGIHDEQFF. CDR3 nucleotides: TGTGCCAGCAGCCCCCTGGAGTCGGCGGGAATACACGATGAGCAGTTCTTC.

This clone showed up many times. The chain uses TRBV7-2 and TRBJ2-1; D perhaps matches TRBD2 (5 bases). V was pared by 4 bases and J by 9 bases, with 13 bases between. Germline V gene data show CDR1 as SGHTA and CDR2 as FQGNSA. CDR3 size: 13 residues. The CDR3 region has the DNA TGTGCCAGCAGCTCAGGCCCGGGAACTGAGCAGTTCTTC. It codes for CASSSGPGTEQFF.

J is TRBJ2-1 and V is TRBV29-1; D perhaps matches TRBD2 (5 bases). The CDR3 has 13 residues. V was cut by 8 bases and J by 0 bases, with 11 bases left in between. From germline, CDR1 is SQVTM and CDR2 ANQGSEA. In DNA, the CDR3 is TGCAGCACAAGGACTCCCTCCTACAATGAGCAGTTCTTC. Translated: CSTRTPSYNEQFF.

The chain employs TRBV12-3 or TRBV12-4 and TRBJ2-1; D may match TRBD1 or TRBD2 (5 bases each). V lost 5 bases and J 9 bases, leaving 8 bases between the germline ends. This CDR3 comprises 11 residues. The CDR3 nucleotides are TGTGCCAGCAGTCCCGGGACTGAGCAGTTCTTC. Its translation: CASSPGTEQFF.

The V call is TRBV5-8, the J call TRBJ2-2; 7 bases agree with TRBD1. Germline V gene data show CDR1 as SGHTS and CDR2 as YDEGEE. CDR3 size: 16 residues. V lost 1 base and J lost 4; bases outside the gene matches: 7. CDR3 sequence: CASSLYLGGSTGELFF. CDR3 coding DNA: TGTGCCAGCAGCTTGTATTTAGGGGGCAGCACCGGGGAGCTGTTTTTT.

The chain recombines TRBV5-1 with TRBJ2-5; D is undetermined. V lost 6 bases to trimming and J lost 1 base, with 10 bases between them. The germline V gene encodes CDR1 SGHRS and CDR2 YFSETQ. The CDR3 covers 13 residues. CDR3 amino acids: CASTFSSQETQYF. The CDR3 DNA reads as TGCGCCAGCACGTTTTCCAGCCAAGAGACCCAGTACTTC.

The V call is TRBV2, the J call TRBJ1-3; D remains ambiguous. Germline-derived CDR1 and CDR2 are SNHLY and FYNNEI. This CDR3 spans 14 amino acids. V was trimmed by 7 bases and J by 0 bases, leaving 10 bases between them. The CDR3 coding sequence is TGTGCCAGCACCTACCTGCCCTCTGGAAACACCATATATTTT. Translating gives CASTYLPSGNTIYF.

This chain connects TRBV30 to TRBJ2-7; D ambiguous. In germline, CDR1 is GTSNPN, CDR2 SVGIG (reference sequence). CDR3 length: 10 amino acids. Trimming pared 5 bases from V and 3 bases from J, leaving 5 bases between. In DNA form, the CDR3 reads TGTGCCTGGGGGAACTACGAGCAGTACTTC. This gives the protein CAWGNYEQYF.

This clone came up once. CDR3 coding DNA: TGCAGCGTTGAAGGCCCGGGGGGGGACTACACCTTC. The encoded protein is CSVEGPGGDYTF. The chain couples TRBV29-1 to TRBJ1-2; weak D call: TRBD1 (5 bases). The CDR3 consists of 12 residues. The germline CDR1 and CDR2 sequences are SQVTM and ANQGSEA. With 1 base removed from V and 10 bases from J, the gap between germline ends came to 13 bases. Drawing the rest from reference TRBV29-1 and TRBJ1-2, the complete variable domain is SAVISQKPSRDICQRGTSLTIQCQVDSQVTMMFWYRQQPGQSLTLIATANQGSEATYESGFVIDKFPISRPNLTFSTLTVSNMSPEDSSIYLCSVEGPGGDYTFGSGTRLTVV.

J is TRBJ2-7 and V is TRBV5-4; 8 bases match TRBD2. The CDR3 has 15 amino acids. Germline trimming cut 0 bases from V and 1 base from J; bases unmatched to any gene: 3. The germline gives CDR1 SGHNT, CDR2 YYREEE (reference sequence). The CDR3 here is CASSLEASGSYEQYV. CDR3 coding DNA: TGTGCCAGCAGCTTGGAGGCTAGCGGGTCCTACGAGCAGTACGTC.

This chain uses TRBV2 with TRBJ1-4; D may be TRBD1 (6 bases). This CDR3 is built from 15 residues. V was clipped by 9 bases and J by 0 bases, with 14 bases between them. The germline gives CDR1 SNHLY, CDR2 FYNNEI. The CDR3 sequence: CASKTGTATNEKLFF. CDR3 DNA sequence: TGTGCCAGTAAGACAGGAACAGCAACTAATGAAAAACTGTTTTTT. Together with reference TRBV2 and TRBJ1-4, the CDR3 gives the full variable domain: EPEVTQTPSHQVTQMGQEVILRCVPISNHLYFYWYRQILGQKVEFLVSFYNNEISEKSEIFDDQFSVERPDGSNFTLKIRSTKLEDSAMYFCASKTGTATNEKLFFGSGTQLSVL.

The gene calls are TRBV6-2 or TRBV6-3 and TRBJ1-5; D remains ambiguous. The V end lost 1 base, the J end lost 3 bases, and 7 bases lay between the germline ends. The CDR3 extends over 14 amino acids. From germline, CDR1 is MNHEY and CDR2 SVGEGT. CDR3 protein: CASSYYGNNQPQHF. The CDR3 DNA reads TGTGCCAGCAGTTACTACGGAAACAATCAGCCCCAGCATTTT.

The CDR3 nucleotides are TGCGCCAGCAGCTTGGCCGGGAGGCAGGGGGCCCATAACATTCAGTACTTC. Its translation: CASSLAGRQGAHNIQYF. The V gene is TRBV5-1, the J gene TRBJ2-4, with D possibly matching TRBD1 (8 bases). The V end lost 0 bases, the J end lost 7 bases, and 20 bases lay between the germline ends. CDR1 is SGHRS and CDR2 is YFSETQ in the germline V gene. The CDR3 is 17 residues long.

This chain links TRBV3-1 (or the pseudogene TRBV3-2) with TRBJ1-6; no clear D. V shed 0 bases and J shed 10 bases, with 7 bases lying between them. Germline CDR1 reads LGHDT; CDR2 reads YNNKEL (reference sequence). The CDR3 has 13 amino acids. In nucleotides, the CDR3 is TGTGCCAGCAGCCAAGATCCAACGTCACCCCTCCACTTT. Protein product: CASSQDPTSPLHF.